This record covers a single TCR beta chain. Using immunoSEQ multiplex PCR, the repertoire was profiled, and TCRdb retains in-frame clones only, with some absent. The data hold hundreds of thousands of clones, with roughly 96% observed a single time. These data come from a study of shared clonotypes between healthy human individuals. CDR3 length equals 16 residues. Trimming removed 0 bases at V and 0 bases at J, with 9 bases between. Per the germline V gene, CDR1 is LGHNA and CDR2 is YNFKEQ. Terminally differentiated effector memory CD45RA+ cells were left out of the naive CD8 fraction, which was CD45RO-negative and positively selected for CCR7.

The sequenced sample was naive CD8+ T cells sorted from blood. This TCR was recovered from a woman under 40 in good health. This chain uses TRBV4-2 with TRBJ2-4, with D hard to call. CDR3 in amino acids: CASSQEYGSAKNIQYF. CDR3 bases: TGTGCCAGCAGCCAAGAATATGGCTCAGCCAAAAACATTCAGTACTTC.